What follows describes a single T cell receptor (beta chain). Its matching antigen is unknown. The authors distributed each subset's genomic DNA evenly over several immunoSEQ plates. Sequencing used immunoSEQ multiplex PCR; TCRdb keeps in-frame clones, though not all of them. The data hold 600,000 to 750,000 clones, with around 70% observed a single time. Germline loops: CDR1 LNHNV, CDR2 YYDKDF (reference sequence). V was pared by 2 bases and J by 2 bases, with 26 bases between. The CDR3 totals 20 residues. The data originate from a study of shared clonotypes between healthy human individuals. As for the study in general: The study drew on a couple of women and a few men aged 18 to 49 as donors. A donor's plate count was three for CD4 naive and three for CD4 memory; CD8 naive had two and CD8 memory one.

Findings of the study overall: The study generally estimated greater richness for naive than memory subsets.

The sample comprised memory CD4+ T cells sorted from blood. As for subset: CD45RA-negative fraction. This clonotype was obtained from a woman in her 30s in good health. The V and J genes are TRBV15 and TRBJ2-3; perhaps TRBD1 as D (6 bases). CDR3 DNA: TGTGCCACCAGCAGATCCCTAGGACAGTCCGCAGACTGGGACACAGATACGCAGTATTTT. Translated: CATSRSLGQSADWDTDTQYF.